This TCR beta chain was captured by sequencing in a study of CD8 T cells in Susac syndrome. After extraction with the RNeasy kit, about 0.45 to 1 ug of the RNA was reverse transcribed using random hexamers. With immunoSEQ multiplex PCR, TCR beta CDR3 was amplified across 54 Vbeta and 13 Jbeta. TCRdb re-analysed the immunoSEQ multiplex PCR reads in MiXCR, keeping a single row per CDR3 protein. The sample shows some 150,000 distinct CDR3 sequences, 95% of them seen only once. V lost 5 bases to trimming and J lost 3 bases; unmatched junction nucleotides: 4. The CDR3 is 13 residues long. Germline CDR1 reads PRHDT; CDR2 reads FYEKMQ (reference sequence).

The sequence was obtained from a human donor with multiple sclerosis. The chain uses TRBV13 and TRBJ2-7; the match to TRBD1 covers 7 bases. Specimen: CD8+ T cells from PBMCs. The CDR3 sequence: CASSLTGIYEQYF. CDR3 DNA sequence: TGTGCCAGCAGCCTGACAGGGATCTACGAGCAGTACTTC.